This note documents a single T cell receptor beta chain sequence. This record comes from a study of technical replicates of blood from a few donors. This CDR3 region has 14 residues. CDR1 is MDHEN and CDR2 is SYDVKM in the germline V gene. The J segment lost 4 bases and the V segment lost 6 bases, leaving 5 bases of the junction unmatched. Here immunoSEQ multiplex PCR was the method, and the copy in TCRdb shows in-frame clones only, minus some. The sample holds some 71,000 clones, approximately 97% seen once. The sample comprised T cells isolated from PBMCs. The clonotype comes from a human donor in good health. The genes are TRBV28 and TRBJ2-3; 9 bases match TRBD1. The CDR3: CASSRGDRADTQYF. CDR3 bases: TGTGCCAGCAGCCGGGGGGACAGGGCAGATACGCAGTATTTT.